This T cell receptor beta chain is from a study of metastatic and nonmetastatic thyroid tumors. Study-level information: Repertoire data that came from the blood and tumor or nodule tissue of malignant and benign thyroid patients were compared.

The CDR3 extends over 14 amino acids. Deletions cut 5 bases from V and 7 bases from J, with 17 bases between. CDR1 SGHAT and CDR2 FQNNGV come from the germline V gene. Patients were all untreated before their thyroid surgery. Study results and caveats: It was reported that TCR beta diversity was significantly higher in malignant thyroid tumors than benign nodules, in blood and tumor.

TCRdb called clones again from the PCR reads with MiXCR. The table records 60,000 to 75,000 clones, about 3.8% of them present only once. This clone was detected ten times or more. Its cognate antigen is unknown. J is TRBJ1-1 and V is TRBV11-2, with D perhaps TRBD1 (5 bases). Material: blood. The source is a female donor with papillary thyroid cancer or a benign thyroid nodule (not recorded which). Some clones in this sample may be carry-over from other donors' samples. CDR3 sequence reads: CASSPQGGRIEAFF. Here the CDR3 DNA reads TGTGCCAGCAGCCCTCAGGGAGGGAGGATTGAAGCTTTCTTT.